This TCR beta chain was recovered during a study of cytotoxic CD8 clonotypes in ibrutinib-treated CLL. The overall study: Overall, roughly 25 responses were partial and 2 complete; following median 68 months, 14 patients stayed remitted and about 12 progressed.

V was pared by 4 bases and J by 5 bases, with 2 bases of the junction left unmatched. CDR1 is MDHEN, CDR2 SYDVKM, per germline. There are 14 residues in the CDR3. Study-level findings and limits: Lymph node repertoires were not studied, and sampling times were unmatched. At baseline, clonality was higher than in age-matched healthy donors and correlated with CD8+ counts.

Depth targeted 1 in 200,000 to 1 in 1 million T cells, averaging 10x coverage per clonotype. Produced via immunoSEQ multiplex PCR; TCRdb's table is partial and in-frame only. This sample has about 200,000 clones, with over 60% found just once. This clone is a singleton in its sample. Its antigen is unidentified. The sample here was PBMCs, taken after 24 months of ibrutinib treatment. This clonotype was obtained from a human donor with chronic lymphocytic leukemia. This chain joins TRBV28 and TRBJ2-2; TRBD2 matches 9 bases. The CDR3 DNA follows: TGTGCCAGCAGTTCTAGCGGGACAACCGGGGAGCTGTTTTTT. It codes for CASSSSGTTGELFF.